This T cell receptor beta chain was profiled in a study of regulatory T cells in long-lasting Graves disease. Notes on the study in general: Peripheral blood was the sole material, not thyroid tissue. Among the persistent patients, fewer than 3,000 public clonotypes were shared, more than the roughly 970 shared among new patients.

Researchers made TCR beta libraries by using iRepertoire HTBI primers and running Arm-PCR on CDR3 regions. TCRdb redid the calling of the multiplex PCR reads with MiXCR, one entry per CDR3 protein. In the table there are roughly 500,000 distinct CDR3 sequences, about 14% of which are singletons. V lost 3 bases and J lost 0, with 8 bases in between. Germline CDR1 and CDR2: WNHNN and SYGVQD (reference sequence). This CDR3 region has 14 residues. As for time point: newly diagnosed GD, antithyroid drugs for less than 3 months. Extracted RNA from PBMCs served as the source of the TCR library. Peripheral blood, about 8.8 milliliters of it, was drawn into EDTA tubes. As regards this clonotype: Antigen unknown.

This sample was also put to use in a study of T cells in Graves' hyperthyroidism and ophthalmopathy.

The chain uses TRBV10-1 and TRBJ1-1; no definite D call. This TCR came from a man in his thirties or forties with Graves disease. The specimen was peripheral blood mononuclear cells (PBMCs), collected at new diagnosis, from a patient treated with antithyroid drugs. In DNA, the CDR3 is TGCGCCAGCAGTGACGATAGAATGAACACTGAAGCTTTCTTT. It translates to CASSDDRMNTEAFF.